The rows below give T cell receptor beta chains drawn from one sample of a study of blood T cell repertoires in COVID-19. Libraries were prepared by immunoSEQ multiplex PCR; TCRdb keeps only in-frame clonotypes and omits some of them. The sample lists about 140,000 clones; approximately 79% were seen once. Sequencing was performed on peripheral blood. These receptors were obtained from a man in his fifties or sixties with acute or convalescent COVID-19. Both conserved end residues are part of each CDR3. A D gene is named only where the DNA matches it firmly. The listing skips clone size in some rows; elsewhere it reads once, few, many or a size class.

J: TRBJ2-5; size: NA; D: TRBD2; V: TRBV3-1/TRBV3-2; CDR3: CASSLSGGQETQYF; DNA: TGTGCCAGCAGCCTTAGCGGGGGCCAAGAGACCCAGTACTTC
J: TRBJ1-4; size: NA; D: TRBD1; V: TRBV2; CDR3: CASSRDRGSRSEKLFF; DNA: TGTGCCAGCAGCCGGGACAGGGGGTCAAGGTCCGAAAAACTGTTTTTT
J: TRBJ1-1; size: NA; D: NA; V: TRBV2; CDR3: CASSTITGNTEAFF; DNA: TGTGCCAGCAGTACCATAACAGGAAACACTGAAGCTTTCTTT
J: TRBJ2-5; size: NA; D: TRBD2; V: TRBV29-1; CDR3: CSVGRGETQYF; DNA: TGCAGCGTTGGGCGGGGGGAGACCCAGTACTTC
J: TRBJ1-5; size: NA; D: TRBD1; V: TRBV6-6; CDR3: CASSYPGQAGQPQHF; DNA: TGTGCCAGCAGTTACCCGGGACAGGCGGGTCAGCCCCAGCATTTT
J: TRBJ1-3; size: NA; D: NA; V: TRBV10-3; CDR3: CAISAQGFSGNTIYF; DNA: TGTGCCATCAGTGCACAGGGATTCTCTGGAAACACCATATATTTT
J: TRBJ1-1; size: NA; D: TRBD1; V: TRBV7-2; CDR3: CASSLLQGAEAFF; DNA: TGTGCCAGCAGCCTTCTCCAGGGGGCTGAAGCTTTCTTT
J: TRBJ2-7; size: NA; D: NA; V: TRBV11-3; CDR3: CASSLDGGEQYF; DNA: TGTGCCAGCAGCTTAGATGGCGGCGAGCAGTACTTC
J: TRBJ2-1; size: NA; D: TRBD2; V: TRBV19; CDR3: CASSITSGMGSSYNEQFF; DNA: TGTGCCAGTAGTATTACTAGCGGGATGGGGAGCTCCTACAATGAGCAGTTCTTC
J: TRBJ2-7; size: NA; D: TRBD2; V: TRBV7-9; CDR3: CASSQGLAVGEQYF; DNA: TGTGCCAGCAGCCAGGGACTAGCCGTAGGAGAGCAGTACTTC
J: TRBJ1-1; size: NA; D: NA; V: TRBV27; CDR3: CASTSSEGATEAFF; DNA: TGTGCCAGCACGTCCTCAGAGGGAGCCACTGAAGCTTTCTTT
J: TRBJ2-5; size: few; D: TRBD1; V: TRBV11-1; CDR3: CASSLATGTETQYF; DNA: TGTGCCAGCAGCTTAGCGACAGGGACGGAGACCCAGTACTTC
J: TRBJ1-6; size: NA; D: NA; V: TRBV30; CDR3: CAWRAEAENSPLHF; DNA: TGTGCCTGGAGGGCGGAGGCAGAGAATTCACCCCTCCACTTT
J: TRBJ1-5; size: few; D: NA; V: TRBV28; CDR3: CASKGGGRSNQPQHF; DNA: TGTGCCAGCAAGGGCGGAGGGCGTAGCAATCAGCCCCAGCATTTT
J: TRBJ2-2; size: NA; D: NA; V: TRBV19; CDR3: CASNILNTGELFF; DNA: TGTGCCAGTAACATATTGAACACCGGGGAGCTGTTTTTT
J: TRBJ2-7; size: NA; D: NA; V: TRBV12-3/TRBV12-4; CDR3: CASSFRQTYEQYF; DNA: TGTGCCAGCAGTTTTCGACAGACCTACGAGCAGTACTTC
J: TRBJ2-3; size: NA; D: NA; V: TRBV19; CDR3: CASNAGHTDTQYF; DNA: TGTGCCAGTAATGCGGGGCACACAGATACGCAGTATTTT
J: TRBJ2-2; size: few; D: NA; V: TRBV30; CDR3: CAWSKLAQNTGELFF; DNA: TGTGCCTGGAGTAAACTAGCCCAAAACACCGGGGAGCTGTTTTTT
J: TRBJ2-3; size: NA; D: TRBD2; V: TRBV7-3; CDR3: CASSLVGTSGTDTQYF; DNA: TGTGCCAGCAGCTTAGTCGGGACTAGCGGTACAGATACGCAGTATTTT
J: TRBJ2-1; size: once; D: NA; V: TRBV14; CDR3: CASSQDRLGEQFF; DNA: TGTGCCAGCAGCCAAGACAGGTTAGGCGAGCAGTTCTTC
J: TRBJ1-2; size: few; D: NA; V: TRBV19; CDR3: CASSEEGSLDGYTF; DNA: TGTGCCAGTTCCGAAGAGGGAAGTCTGGATGGCTACACCTTC
J: TRBJ2-1; size: NA; D: NA; V: TRBV5-1; CDR3: CASSLNSGRGVNNEQFF; DNA: TGCGCCAGCAGCTTGAATTCTGGCAGGGGGGTTAACAATGAGCAGTTCTTC
J: TRBJ2-7; size: NA; D: TRBD1; V: TRBV7-2; CDR3: CASSLSTGGYEQYF; DNA: TGTGCCAGCAGCTTATCGACAGGGGGCTACGAGCAGTACTTC
J: TRBJ2-3; size: NA; D: TRBD2; V: TRBV19; CDR3: CASSIGLAPDTQYF; DNA: TGTGCCAGTAGTATCGGACTAGCCCCAGATACGCAGTATTTT
J: TRBJ1-2; size: NA; D: NA; V: TRBV30; CDR3: CACPERDTPVSYGYTF; DNA: TGTGCCTGCCCGGAGAGGGACACTCCGGTTTCTTATGGCTACACCTTC
J: TRBJ2-7; size: NA; D: TRBD1; V: TRBV28; CDR3: CASIDTPGTGSYEQYF; DNA: TGTGCCAGCATCGACACCCCCGGGACAGGTTCCTACGAGCAGTACTTC
J: TRBJ2-5; size: once; D: NA; V: TRBV7-9; CDR3: CASSWAGEETQYF; DNA: TGTGCCAGCAGCTGGGCAGGGGAAGAGACCCAGTACTTC
J: TRBJ1-4; size: NA; D: NA; V: TRBV19; CDR3: CASTAGGNEKLFF; DNA: TGTGCCAGCACTGCGGGGGGGAATGAAAAACTGTTTTTT
J: TRBJ1-6; size: once; D: NA; V: TRBV6-6; CDR3: CASSQSQAAPLHF; DNA: TGTGCCAGCAGTCAATCACAGGCAGCACCCCTCCACTTT
J: TRBJ1-5; size: NA; D: NA; V: TRBV28; CDR3: CASSLLGEEWDQPQHF; DNA: TGTGCCAGCAGTTTATTAGGGGAGGAGTGGGATCAGCCCCAGCATTTT
J: TRBJ2-7; size: NA; D: NA; V: TRBV3-1/TRBV3-2; CDR3: CASSQRIEGGKQYF; DNA: TGTGCCAGCAGCCAACGCATAGAGGGTGGGAAGCAGTACTTC
J: TRBJ2-6; size: NA; D: NA; V: TRBV27; CDR3: CASSPYSGANVLTF; DNA: TGTGCCAGCAGCCCGTACTCTGGGGCCAACGTCCTGACTTTC
J: TRBJ1-3; size: NA; D: NA; V: TRBV6-1; CDR3: CASRPQVGETKTIYF; DNA: TGTGCCAGCAGACCCCAGGTCGGGGAGACGAAGACCATATATTTT
J: TRBJ2-6; size: NA; D: TRBD2; V: TRBV27; CDR3: CASTGLAGTGANVLTF; DNA: TGTGCCAGCACCGGACTAGCGGGAACTGGGGCCAACGTCCTGACTTTC
J: TRBJ2-1; size: once; D: NA; V: TRBV7-3; CDR3: CASSLSRAEGPYNEQFF; DNA: TGTGCCAGCAGCTTAAGTAGAGCGGAGGGGCCCTACAATGAGCAGTTCTTC
J: TRBJ1-1; size: NA; D: TRBD1; V: TRBV6-6; CDR3: CASTPRDRGNTEAFF; DNA: TGTGCCAGCACGCCTCGGGACAGGGGGAACACTGAAGCTTTCTTT
J: TRBJ2-2; size: few; D: TRBD2; V: TRBV24-1; CDR3: CATSDPRGRLAGAGELFF; DNA: TGTGCCACCAGTGATCCCCGGGGGAGACTAGCGGGCGCCGGGGAGCTGTTTTTT
J: TRBJ2-2; size: few; D: TRBD2; V: TRBV24-1; CDR3: CATSEGLAATGELFF; DNA: TGTGCCACCAGTGAGGGACTAGCGGCAACCGGGGAGCTGTTTTTT
J: TRBJ2-5; size: NA; D: NA; V: TRBV9; CDR3: CASSVATAQETQYF; DNA: TGTGCCAGCAGCGTAGCAACAGCCCAAGAGACCCAGTACTTC
J: TRBJ1-1; size: NA; D: NA; V: TRBV7-3; CDR3: CASSSGSGAEAFF; DNA: TGTGCCAGCAGCTCGGGCTCGGGGGCTGAAGCTTTCTTT
J: TRBJ2-5; size: NA; D: TRBD1; V: TRBV9; CDR3: CASSVGQGQTQETQYF; DNA: TGTGCCAGCAGCGTAGGACAGGGGCAAACCCAAGAGACCCAGTACTTC
J: TRBJ2-7; size: NA; D: TRBD1; V: TRBV28; CDR3: CASSTGAPHEQYF; DNA: TGTGCCAGCAGTACAGGGGCTCCCCACGAGCAGTACTTC
J: TRBJ1-6; size: NA; D: NA; V: TRBV27; CDR3: CASSLLSRYNSPLHF; DNA: TGTGCCAGCAGTTTACTATCGAGATATAATTCACCCCTCCACTTT
J: TRBJ2-1; size: NA; D: NA; V: TRBV7-2; CDR3: CASSLGDFYNEQFF; DNA: TGTGCCAGCAGCTTAGGGGACTTCTACAATGAGCAGTTCTTC
J: TRBJ1-2; size: NA; D: TRBD1; V: TRBV6-6; CDR3: CASSYRQGDYGYTF; DNA: TGTGCCAGCAGTTATCGACAGGGGGATTATGGCTACACCTTC
J: TRBJ1-2; size: NA; D: NA; V: TRBV5-5; CDR3: CASSPGLGMGYGYTF; DNA: TGTGCCAGCAGCCCTGGACTGGGAATGGGCTATGGCTACACCTTC
J: TRBJ2-5; size: many; D: NA; V: TRBV7-8; CDR3: CASSLQETQYF; DNA: TGTGCCAGCAGCCTACAAGAGACCCAGTACTTC
J: TRBJ2-3; size: NA; D: NA; V: TRBV18; CDR3: CASSPRPPQGADTQYF; DNA: TGTGCCAGCTCACCAAGGCCACCCCAGGGCGCAGATACGCAGTATTTT
J: TRBJ2-5; size: NA; D: TRBD1; V: TRBV15; CDR3: CATRGGQGESETQYF; DNA: TGTGCCACCAGGGGGGGACAGGGAGAATCAGAGACCCAGTACTTC
J: TRBJ1-4; size: NA; D: NA; V: TRBV7-9; CDR3: CASSSAHRSGMATNEKLFF; DNA: TGTGCCAGCAGCTCAGCCCATCGATCAGGGATGGCGACTAATGAAAAACTGTTTTTT
J: TRBJ1-3; size: few; D: NA; V: TRBV19; CDR3: CASSEFSGNTIYF; DNA: TGTGCCAGTAGTGAGTTTTCCGGAAACACCATATATTTT
J: TRBJ2-3; size: NA; D: TRBD2; V: TRBV4-3; CDR3: CASSRTRGGGSTDTQYF; DNA: TGCGCCAGCAGCCGTACCCGAGGCGGGGGAAGCACAGATACGCAGTATTTT